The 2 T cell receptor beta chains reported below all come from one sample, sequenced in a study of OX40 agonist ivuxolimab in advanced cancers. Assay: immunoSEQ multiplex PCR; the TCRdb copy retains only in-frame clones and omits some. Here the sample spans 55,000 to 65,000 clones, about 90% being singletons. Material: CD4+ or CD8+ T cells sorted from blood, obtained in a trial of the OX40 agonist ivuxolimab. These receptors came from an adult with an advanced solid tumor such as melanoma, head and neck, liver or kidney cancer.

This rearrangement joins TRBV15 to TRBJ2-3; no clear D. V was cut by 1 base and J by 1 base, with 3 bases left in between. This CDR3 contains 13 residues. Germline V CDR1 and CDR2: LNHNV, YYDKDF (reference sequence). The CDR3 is CATSRGGTDTQYF. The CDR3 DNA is TGTGCCACCAGCAGAGGCGGCACAGATACGCAGTATTTT. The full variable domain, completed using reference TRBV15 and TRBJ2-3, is DAMVIQNPRYQVTQFGKPVTLSCSQTLNHNVMYWYQQKSSQAPKLLFHYYDKDFNNEADTPDNFQSRRPNTSFCFLDIRSPGLGDTAMYLCATSRGGTDTQYFGPGTRLTVL.

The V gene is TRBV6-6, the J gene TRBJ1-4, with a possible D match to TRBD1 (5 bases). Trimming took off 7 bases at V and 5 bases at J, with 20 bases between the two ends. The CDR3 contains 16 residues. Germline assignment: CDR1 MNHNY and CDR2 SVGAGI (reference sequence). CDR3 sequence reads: CASNLNLLGVNEKLFF. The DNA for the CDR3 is TGTGCCAGCAATTTGAATTTACTGGGGGTGAATGAAAAACTGTTTTTT.